This is a list of T cell receptor beta chains from one sample in a study of control samples from healthy donors and cancer patients. The protocol was immunoSEQ multiplex PCR, while the TCRdb copy is restricted to in-frame clones and leaves out a portion. This table holds over 90,000 clones, roughly 90% found once. Material for sequencing was PBMCs. These receptor sequences come from a man aged 60-69 years with lung cancer. CDR3s include the opening cysteine and the closing phenylalanine or tryptophan. Fields, in order: D gene, J gene, V gene, CDR3 protein. A D gene is named only where the DNA matches it firmly.

>TRBD1|TRBJ1-5|TRBV2
CASTMDRVYSNQPQHF
>NA|TRBJ2-3|TRBV7-6
CASTPLDSGADTQYF
>TRBD1|TRBJ2-5|TRBV18
CASSPLAGQGSETQYF
>NA|TRBJ2-5|TRBV5-6
CASSFRETQYF
>TRBD1|TRBJ1-5|TRBV30
CAWSANDRGPNFLDSNQPQHF
>NA|TRBJ2-1|TRBV11-2
CASSLDLYNEQFF
>NA|TRBJ1-5|TRBV19
CASSVEGLSNQPQHF
>NA|TRBJ1-1|TRBV6-5
CASISDPSSKAFF
>NA|TRBJ2-2|TRBV6-1
CASSEFLDVGGELFF
>TRBD2|TRBJ2-1|TRBV10-3
CAISGGTSSNEQFF
>TRBD2|TRBJ2-1|TRBV7-9
CASSLATSGITLEQFF
>NA|TRBJ2-1|TRBV12-5
CASGLVQDGRTVYNEQFF
>NA|TRBJ2-5|TRBV5-1
CASSLGQQETQYF